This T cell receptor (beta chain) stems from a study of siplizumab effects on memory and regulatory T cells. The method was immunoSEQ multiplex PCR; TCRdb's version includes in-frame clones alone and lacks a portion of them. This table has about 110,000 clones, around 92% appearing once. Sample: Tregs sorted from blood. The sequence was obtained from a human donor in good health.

CDR3 bases: TGTGCCAGCGGACGGGACCTTGAAGCTTTCTTT. It is translated as CASGRDLEAFF. This sequence joins TRBV6-6 and TRBJ1-1; D may be TRBD1 (5 bases). The CDR3 has 11 residues. V was pared by 8 bases and J by 7 bases, with 11 bases between. The germline V gene encodes CDR1 MNHNY and CDR2 SVGAGI (reference sequence).